These T cell receptor beta chains were read from a single sample in a study of blood T cells in healthy people across ages. Using its own MiXCR run on the 5' RACE reads, TCRdb lists one record per CDR3 protein. This table holds 910,000 or so distinct CDR3 sequences, roughly half found once. Sequenced input: blood. The receptors here all came from a woman aged 55-70 years in good health. Each CDR3 is given with its conserved first and last residue. The D gene is left open where the match is weak. A clone size is listed for some rows: how often the clone was seen (once, few, many), or a class if it is expanded.

j_call v_call cdr3_length clone_size d_call cdr3_nt cdr3_aa
TRBJ2-7 TRBV7-9 17 few TRBD1 TGTGCCAGCAGCTTTATTTATCGGGACAGGAGCGTCTACGAGCAGTACTTC CASSFIYRDRSVYEQYF
TRBJ2-3 TRBV11-2 17 NA NA TGTGCCAGCAGCCTCCTCACAGGGGGGGTTAGCACAGATACGCAGTATTTT CASSLLTGGVSTDTQYF
TRBJ1-2 TRBV20-1 12 few NA TGCAGTGCTAGGCTGGGGCAGTATGGCTACACCTTC CSARLGQYGYTF
TRBJ1-5 TRBV10-3 14 many NA TGTGCCATCAGTGAGGGGAGAGGCAATCAGCCCCAGCATTTT CAISEGRGNQPQHF
TRBJ2-7 TRBV7-9 15 once TRBD1 TGTGCCAGCAGCACGGACAGGGGGAGGTCCTACGAGCAGTACTTC CASSTDRGRSYEQYF
TRBJ2-3 TRBV6-6 13 few NA TGTGCCAGCAGTTACGGGGTCCCAGATACGCAGTATTTT CASSYGVPDTQYF
TRBJ2-7 TRBV7-2 15 NA TRBD1 TGTGCCAGCAGCTTAGGGGGACAGGGTTACTACGAGCAGTACTTC CASSLGGQGYYEQYF
TRBJ2-7 TRBV5-1 14 NA TRBD2 TGCGCCAGCAGCTGGCCGGGACTAGCTAACGAGCAGTACTTC CASSWPGLANEQYF
TRBJ2-7 TRBV7-2 13 NA NA TGTGCCAGCAGTGCTGACTCGTTCTACGAGCAGTACTTC CASSADSFYEQYF
TRBJ2-1 TRBV7-8 16 once NA TGTGCCAGCAGCTTAGAAACGGGAGTCGGGCTTGGTGAGCAGTTCTTC CASSLETGVGLGEQFF
TRBJ2-7 TRBV12-3/TRBV12-4 15 NA NA TGTGCCAGCAGACCCTTGGGGGCTAGCTCCTACGAGCAGTACTTC CASRPLGASSYEQYF